This TCR beta chain came from a study of CD8 T cells in Susac syndrome. The germline V and J ends were trimmed by 5 bases and 3 bases, with 22 bases remaining between them. Germline values: CDR1 SEHNR, CDR2 FQNEAQ (reference sequence). There are 17 residues in the CDR3. About this clonotype: Its antigen is as yet unknown.

Whole-study results and caveats: The study conceded that its TCR sequencing and HLA analysis involved relatively few individuals.

The authors reverse transcribed about 0.45 to 1 ug RNA with random hexamers. The amplification used immunoSEQ multiplex PCR on TCR beta CDR3; it spanned 54 Vbeta and 13 Jbeta. MiXCR, applied by TCRdb to the immunoSEQ multiplex PCR reads, yields one record per CDR3 protein. The sample has some 300,000 distinct CDR3 sequences; 85% are singletons. Sequencing of TCR beta was performed on blood CD8+ and CD4+ T cells. It was negative isolation that provided the CD8+ and CD4+ T cells, whereas TEMRA cells were enriched by FACS. V gene TRBV7-9 combines with J gene TRBJ1-1, with a tentative D call TRBD1 (5 bases). Specimen: CD8+ T cells from PBMCs. The TCR sequence derives from a human donor with multiple sclerosis. CDR3 sequence reads: CASSLTGHPKRDTEAFF. The CDR3 nucleotides read TGTGCCAGCAGCCTAACAGGACACCCAAAAAGGGACACTGAAGCTTTCTTT.